This T cell receptor beta chain was sequenced during a study of OX40 agonist ivuxolimab in advanced cancers. Study overall: Ivuxolimab, an agonist antibody against OX40 (CD134), was given to patients.

Broader study findings: Clonal expansion from baseline to week 6 occurred in both CD4+ and CD8+ T cells.

This clone was recorded only once. The antigen is unknown. Its ends do not fully match the called genes, so a read error is possible. Sequencing was performed with immunoSEQ multiplex PCR; in TCRdb, only in-frame clones are kept and a portion is missing. The sample yields about 41,000 clones, 80% seen once. The CDR3 has 13 amino acids. CDR1 is SGHTA and CDR2 is FQGNSA in the germline V gene. This TCR was recovered from an adult with an advanced solid tumor such as melanoma, head and neck, liver or kidney cancer. This material consisted of CD4+ or CD8+ T cells sorted from blood, taken in a trial of the OX40 agonist ivuxolimab. The gene calls are TRBV7-2 and TRBJ1-1; D is unresolved. DNA of the CDR3: TGTGCCAGCAGTTTAGCTCGGGCCACTGAAGCTTTCTTT. The encoded protein is CASSLARATEAFF. Supplemented by reference TRBV7-2 and TRBJ1-1, the full variable domain reads GAGVSQSPSNKVTEKGKDVELRCDPISGHTALYWYRQSLGQGLEFLIYFQGNSAPDKSGLPSDRFSAERTGGSVSTLTIQRTQQEDSAVYLCASSLARATEAFFGQGTRLTVV.